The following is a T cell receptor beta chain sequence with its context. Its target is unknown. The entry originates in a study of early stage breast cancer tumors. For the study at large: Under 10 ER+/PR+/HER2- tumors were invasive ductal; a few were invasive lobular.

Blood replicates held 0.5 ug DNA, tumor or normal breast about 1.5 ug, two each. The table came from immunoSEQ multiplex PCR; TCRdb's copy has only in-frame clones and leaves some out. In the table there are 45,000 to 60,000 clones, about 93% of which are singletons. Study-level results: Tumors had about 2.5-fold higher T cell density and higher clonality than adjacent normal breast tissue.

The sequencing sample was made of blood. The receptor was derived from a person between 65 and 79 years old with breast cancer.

CDR3 residues: CATSRAPGGGDEQYF. DNA for the CDR3: TGTGCCACCAGCAGAGCTCCGGGGGGGGGAGATGAGCAGTACTTC. V and J are TRBV15 and TRBJ2-7; 8 nucleotides align to TRBD2. CDR1 and CDR2 from the germline V gene are LNHNV and YYDKDF (reference sequence). The length of the CDR3 is 15 residues. J was trimmed by 7 bases and V by 1 base; bases with no gene match: 9.